The 29 T cell receptor beta chains presented below share a single source sample, sequenced in a study of blood T cell repertoires in COVID-19. The protocol was immunoSEQ multiplex PCR, while the TCRdb copy is restricted to in-frame clones and leaves out a portion. The sample holds roughly 250,000 clones; just over 90% are singletons and the top ten take 1.9%. Sequences were obtained from PBMCs or T cells enriched from blood (not recorded which). The origin of the receptors is a woman aged 18-35 years who had recovered from COVID-19.

This clone was seen more than once but under ten times. The chain combines TRBV19 with TRBJ2-7; 8 bases are shared with TRBD1. The CDR3 runs to 14 residues. The trim removed 1 base at V and 7 bases at J, leaving 6 bases unmatched. Germline values: CDR1 LNHDA, CDR2 SQIVND (reference sequence). In DNA, the CDR3 is TGTGCCAGTAGTATAGGACAGGGGTTAGGGGAGCAGTACTTC. Residues: CASSIGQGLGEQYF.

J is TRBJ2-7 and V is TRBV27; 7 nucleotides align to TRBD2. This CDR3 comprises 13 residues. V trimming: 5 bases; J trimming: 3 bases; junction bases outside the gene matches: 4. Germline V CDR1 and CDR2: MNHEY, SMNVEV (reference sequence). The CDR3 loop reads CASSPSGGYEQYF. CDR3 DNA sequence: TGTGCCAGCAGTCCCTCGGGGGGCTACGAGCAGTACTTC.

The chain uses TRBV11-2 and TRBJ2-2; 7 bases match TRBD1. The ends lost 3 bases at V and 2 bases at J; junction bases unmatched: 9. This CDR3 region has 17 residues. Germline V lookup: CDR1 SGHAT, CDR2 FQNNGV. The CDR3 DNA reads TGTGCCAGCAGCTTTGGGGCCGGGACAGTTAACACCGGGGAGCTGTTTTTT. Amino acids: CASSFGAGTVNTGELFF.

The CDR3 coding sequence is TGTGCCAGCAGTTTATCTGGCGGCGTGAGCACCTTC. Its protein product is CASSLSGGVSTF. The chain combines TRBV28 with TRBJ1-2; D gene uncertain. The V gene lost 1 base and the J gene lost 13 bases, with 13 bases spanning the gap. Germline V CDR1 and CDR2: MDHEN, SYDVKM. This CDR3 region has 12 residues.

J is TRBJ2-1 and V is TRBV10-1; a weak D match, TRBD2 (7 bases). Between the trimmed V and J ends, which lost 2 bases and 10 bases, there was a span of 15 bases. This CDR3 is 14 amino acids long. Germline V gene sequence: CDR1 WNHNN, CDR2 SYGVQD (reference sequence). The CDR3 nucleotides are TGCGCCAGCAGTGAGAGTCGGGGGGCAGGCGAGCAGTTCTTC. Residues: CASSESRGAGEQFF.

The chain links TRBV7-8 to TRBJ1-2, with D possibly matching TRBD1 (5 bases). The CDR3 length is 15 residues. Germline CDR1 SGHVS, CDR2 FQNEAQ. V shed 10 bases and J shed 5 bases, with 23 bases lying between them. CDR3 amino acids: CANRKGGLPLYGYTF. Written as DNA, the CDR3 is TGTGCCAACAGGAAAGGTGGATTGCCACTATATGGCTACACCTTC.

The chain links TRBV27 to TRBJ2-1; D remains unclear. This CDR3 has 12 residues. Trimming took 7 bases from V and 2 from J, leaving 6 bases between them. Per the germline V gene, CDR1 is MNHEY and CDR2 is SMNVEV (reference sequence). The CDR3 region is CASTSAYNEQFF. The DNA for the CDR3 is TGTGCCAGCACGAGTGCCTACAATGAGCAGTTCTTC.

The chain has TRBV11-2 and TRBJ1-2; a possible D gene is TRBD1 (6 bases). This CDR3 is 14 amino acids long. CDR1 and CDR2 (germline): SGHAT, FQNNGV. Deletions cut 5 bases from V and 3 bases from J, with 13 bases between. The chain's CDR3 is CASSQSRGDYGYTF. The CDR3 DNA sequence: TGTGCCAGCAGCCAAAGCAGGGGAGACTATGGCTACACCTTC.

The CDR3 DNA is TGTGCCAGCAGTGGGGACAGCACGAAGCAGTACTTC. Translating gives CASSGDSTKQYF. The rearrangement joins TRBV28 to TRBJ2-7; 7 bases line up with TRBD1. Per the germline V gene, CDR1 is MDHEN and CDR2 is SYDVKM. The J segment lost 8 bases and the V segment lost 5 bases, leaving 6 bases of the junction unmatched. The CDR3 loop spans 12 amino acids.

The gene calls are TRBV5-4 and TRBJ1-3; D ambiguous. This CDR3 comprises 14 residues. Trimming took off 3 bases at V and 1 base at J, with 8 bases between the two ends. CDR1 is SGHNT, CDR2 YYREEE, per germline (reference sequence). CDR3 sequence: CASSSWESGNTIYF. The CDR3 DNA follows: TGTGCCAGCAGCTCCTGGGAGTCTGGAAACACCATATATTTT.

J is TRBJ2-7 and V is TRBV7-9; 7 bases are shared with TRBD2. The germline gives CDR1 SEHNR, CDR2 FQNEAQ (reference sequence). With 1 base clipped from V and 3 bases from J, the junction kept 6 bases outside the gene matches. The CDR3 is made up of 15 amino acids. Here the CDR3 reads CASSLGGGSFYEQYF. In DNA form, the CDR3 reads TGTGCCAGCAGCTTAGGAGGCGGGAGTTTCTACGAGCAGTACTTC.

The sample holds a few counts of this clone. The CDR3 reads CASSPLSVAQHF. Here the CDR3 DNA reads TGTGCCAGCAGCCCTTTAAGCGTGGCCCAGCATTTT. This chain connects TRBV7-8 to TRBJ1-5, with D unclear. V was clipped by 5 bases and J by 11 bases, with 13 bases between them. This CDR3 contains 12 residues. Germline V gene lookup returns CDR1 SGHVS and CDR2 FQNEAQ. Complete variable domain (other parts from reference TRBV7-8 and TRBJ1-5): GAGVSQSPRYKVAKRGQDVALRCDPISGHVSLFWYQQALGQGPEFLTYFQNEAQLDKSGLPSDRFFAERPEGSVSTLKIQRTQQEDSAVYLCASSPLSVAQHFGDGTRLSIL.

This clone was seen a few times. The V gene is TRBV7-3, the J gene TRBJ1-1; the match to TRBD1 covers 8 bases. Germline lookup yields CDR1 SGHTA and CDR2 FQGTGA. V dropped 3 bases and J dropped 4; count of bases not matched to a gene: 7. The CDR3 is 15 amino acids. CDR3 residues: CASSLDGQGGTEAFF. The CDR3 DNA follows: TGTGCCAGCAGCTTGGATGGACAGGGCGGCACTGAAGCTTTCTTT.

The chain uses TRBV13 and TRBJ2-5, with unresolved D. This CDR3 region has 16 residues. Germline values: CDR1 PRHDT, CDR2 FYEKMQ (reference sequence). V was cut by 2 bases and J by 1 base, with 14 bases left in between. As DNA, the CDR3 is TGTGCCAGCAGCTTATTATTTAGCTCCACCCAAGAGACCCAGTACTTC. Protein: CASSLLFSSTQETQYF.

V and J are TRBV28 and TRBJ1-6; no clear D gene. Trimming took 3 bases from V and 0 from J, leaving 6 bases between them. Germline CDR1 is MDHEN and CDR2 is SYDVKM. The CDR3 contains 15 residues. The CDR3 DNA reads as TGTGCCAGCAGTTTGAGGAGCTCCTATAATTCACCCCTCCACTTT. Residues: CASSLRSSYNSPLHF.

The chain links TRBV6-5 to TRBJ1-3, with 8 bases matching TRBD1. This CDR3 is built from 15 residues. The V segment lost 5 bases and the J segment 5 bases; nucleotides outside the gene matches: 8. Per the germline V gene, CDR1 is MNHEY and CDR2 is SVGAGI. CDR3 residues: CASSRTGQTRNTIYF. CDR3 sequence (DNA): TGTGCCAGCAGTCGGACAGGGCAGACACGAAACACCATATATTTT.

The chain links TRBV6-5 to TRBJ2-1; TRBD2 aligns across 9 bases. Looked up from germline, CDR1 is MNHEY and CDR2 is SVGAGI. The V gene end was trimmed by 5 bases and the J gene end by 2 bases; junction bases not matched to a gene: 4. The CDR3 consists of 15 residues. The CDR3 coding sequence is TGTGCCAGCAGTATAGCGGGAGCACCCTACAATGAGCAGTTCTTC. Its translation is CASSIAGAPYNEQFF.

The chain links TRBV24-1 to TRBJ1-2, with 9 bases aligning to TRBD1. V shed 11 bases and J 7 bases; nucleotides not matched to a gene: 16. This CDR3 comprises 15 residues. Germline V CDR1 and CDR2: KGHDR, SFDVKD. CDR3 sequence (DNA): TGTGCCATAAGTCCTTCGCCCGGGACAGGGATTGGCTACACCTTC. It codes for CAISPSPGTGIGYTF.

The chain links TRBV15 to TRBJ1-2; D not resolved. Trimming stripped 1 base from V and 4 bases from J, with 13 bases between. Germline CDR1 reads LNHNV; CDR2 reads YYDKDF (reference sequence). This CDR3 spans 15 amino acids. The CDR3 nucleotides read TGTGCCACCAGCAGAGGGAGTGGCATTTTCTATGGCTACACCTTC. This codes for CATSRGSGIFYGYTF.

The chain combines TRBV2 with TRBJ2-3; D remains unclear. The CDR3 contains 15 residues. Germline V gene data show CDR1 as SNHLY and CDR2 as FYNNEI. V lost 7 bases to trimming and J lost 0 bases, with 14 bases between them. The DNA for the CDR3 is TGTGCCAGCAAGTATGGGTGGCGGAGCACAGATACGCAGTATTTT. Encoded protein: CASKYGWRSTDTQYF.

This chain joins TRBV4-1 and TRBJ1-1; no firm D call. The CDR3 length is 12 residues. CDR1 is MGHRA, CDR2 YSYEKL, per germline. Trimming shortened V by 0 bases and J by 8 bases, and 7 bases separated the two germline ends. The CDR3 nucleotides are TGCGCCAGCAGCCAAGACTTGCAGGAAGCTTTCTTT. It encodes CASSQDLQEAFF.

The chain recombines TRBV7-3 with TRBJ2-1, with 8 bases fitting TRBD2. The J segment lost 9 bases and the V segment lost 2 bases, leaving 12 bases of the junction unmatched. CDR1 is SGHTA, CDR2 FQGTGA, per germline. The CDR3 covers 16 residues. CDR3 loop: CASSLDGGAADREQFF. As DNA, the CDR3 is TGTGCCAGCAGCTTAGACGGGGGGGCCGCCGACCGTGAGCAGTTCTTC.

The chain joins TRBV9 to TRBJ2-3; possible D gene TRBD2, 5 bases. The CDR3 spans 15 residues. Trimming stripped 3 bases from V and 0 bases from J, with 11 bases between. Germline V CDR1 and CDR2: SGDLS, YYNGEE. CDR3 protein: CASSEDSVSTDTQYF. The CDR3 nucleotides read TGTGCCAGCAGCGAAGATAGCGTCAGCACAGATACGCAGTATTTT.

Details on this clone: The same CDR3 can be traced to other DNA sequences in this sample. The chain joins TRBV18 to TRBJ2-7; no reliable D call. Germline-derived CDR1 and CDR2 are KGHSH and LQKENI. V lost 0 bases and J 4 bases, leaving 10 bases between the germline ends. The CDR3 runs to 14 residues. This CDR3 reads CASSPPAGTYEQYF. The CDR3 DNA reads as TGTGCCAGCTCACCACCGGCAGGAACGTACGAGCAGTACTTC.

There are a few counts of this clone. This chain uses TRBV10-3 with TRBJ1-1; TRBD1 aligns across 11 bases. This CDR3 region has 17 residues. V dropped 8 bases and J dropped 4; count of bases not matched to a gene: 15. CDR1 ENHRY and CDR2 SYGVKD come from the germline V gene. CDR3 coding DNA: TGTGCCATCCGGGATGGACAGGGGGCAGTTGTGGGCACTGAAGCTTTCTTT. Encoded protein: CAIRDGQGAVVGTEAFF.

The chain links TRBV4-1 to TRBJ1-2, with 8 bases matching TRBD1. V was clipped by 0 bases and J by 4 bases; unmatched bases: 4. The length of the CDR3 is 15 residues. Looked up from germline, CDR1 is MGHRA and CDR2 is YSYEKL. The CDR3 reads CASSQDGQGSYGYTF. Here the CDR3 DNA reads TGCGCCAGCAGCCAAGATGGACAGGGTAGCTATGGCTACACCTTC.

The chain employs TRBV7-9 and TRBJ2-1; 14 bases fit TRBD2. J was trimmed by 7 bases and V by 5 bases; bases with no gene match: 13. The germline CDR1 and CDR2 sequences are SEHNR and FQNEAQ (reference sequence). This CDR3 is built from 18 residues. CDR3 amino acids: CASSRKTSGRAGQNEQFF. The CDR3, as DNA: TGTGCCAGCAGCCGAAAGACTAGCGGGAGGGCCGGACAAAATGAGCAGTTCTTC.

The genes are TRBV19 and TRBJ1-5; tentative D call: TRBD1 (6 bases). V lost 7 bases and J 0 bases, leaving 19 bases between the germline ends. This CDR3 spans 17 amino acids. CDR1 LNHDA and CDR2 SQIVND come from the germline V gene (reference sequence). CDR3 sequence: CASTNGQNYYSNQPQHF. The CDR3 DNA reads TGTGCCAGTACCAACGGACAGAACTATTATAGCAATCAGCCCCAGCATTTT.

The chain employs TRBV7-8 and TRBJ1-1; 7 bases are a match to TRBD1. The germline V gene encodes CDR1 SGHVS and CDR2 FQNEAQ. Unmatched junction bases numbered 10, after V lost 5 bases and J lost 4 bases. This CDR3 has 15 amino acids. CDR3: CASSPKDRRGTEAFF. The CDR3 DNA follows: TGTGCCAGCAGCCCAAAGGACAGGCGGGGCACTGAAGCTTTCTTT.